The sequence of this T cell receptor beta chain was determined in a study of T-cell reconstitution after alpha-beta-depleted transplantation in children. Study-level findings and limits: About two months after transplant, alpha-beta T cells reportedly came from several hundred expanded graft clones.

A TCRbeta library incorporating unique molecular identifiers was prepared. TCRdb re-called the PCR reads with MiXCR, one entry per CDR3 protein. Of fewer than 1 million distinct CDR3 sequences in the sample, around 17% are singletons; the top ten hold about 5%. This clonotype was found a few times. Its antigen is not known. Trimming at V came to 1 base and at J to 5 bases, leaving 8 bases not matched to a gene. This CDR3 spans 16 amino acids. Per germline, CDR1 MGHRA and CDR2 YSYEKL. This TCR came from a male patient younger than 18 who had a stem cell transplant for acute lymphoblastic leukemia, so the T cells may come from the graft donor. V gene TRBV4-1 combines with J gene TRBJ1-1; TRBD1 agrees at 9 bases. Sequenced material: PBMCs, mostly from graft donor cells, taken 360 days after TCRalphabeta/CD19-depleted stem cell transplant. CDR3 DNA: TGCGCCAGCAGCCAAGTCCCCCGACAGGGGGAAACTGAAGCTTTCTTT. Its protein product is CASSQVPRQGETEAFF.